A selection of T cell receptor beta chains follows, all from one sample in a study of circulating and synovial CD4+ cells in juvenile arthritis. Sequenced by immunoSEQ multiplex PCR; TCRdb stores in-frame clones only, minus some. The sample has fewer than 35,000 clones, about 95% seen once. The sample comprised CD4+ T cells from blood. These receptors were collected from a human donor with juvenile idiopathic arthritis. CDR3s include the opening cysteine and the closing phenylalanine or tryptophan. The order of the fields is D gene, J gene, V gene, clone size, CDR3 DNA, CDR3 protein. A D gene is named only where the DNA matches it firmly. Clone size is stated in some rows and not others, as once, few, many or a class when expanded.

. TRBJ1-1 TRBV30 . TGTGCCTGGAGTGTACAGGGAGGGGACACTGAAGCTTTCTTT CAWSVQGGDTEAFF
. TRBJ1-1 TRBV7-3 . TGTGCCAGCAGCTTAAAGGGGGGGTCGACTGAAGCTTTCTTT CASSLKGGSTEAFF
. TRBJ1-3 TRBV9 . TGTGCCAGCAGCGTAGCGGGCTCTGGAAACACCATATATTTT CASSVAGSGNTIYF
. TRBJ1-2 TRBV6-5 . TGTGCCAGCAGTTACCGAGGTGGCGGCTACACCTTC CASSYRGGGYTF
. TRBJ2-2 TRBV7-3 . TGTGCCAGCAGCTCCGGACTGACCGGGGAGCTGTTTTTT CASSSGLTGELFF
TRBD1 TRBJ2-1 TRBV7-2 . TGTGCCAGCAGCGAGACAGGGGTTGAGCAGTTCTTC CASSETGVEQFF
TRBD1 TRBJ1-2 TRBV2 . TGTGCCAGCAGGCAGGGACAGGGATACAACTATGGCTACACCTTC CASRQGQGYNYGYTF
TRBD1 TRBJ1-3 TRBV6-5 . TGTGCCAGCAGTCAGGACAGGACCCCTGGAAACACCATATATTTT CASSQDRTPGNTIYF
. TRBJ1-3 TRBV30 . TGTGCCTGGCGACATTTCTCTGGAAACACCATATATTTT CAWRHFSGNTIYF
. TRBJ2-3 TRBV11-2 . TGTGCCAGCAGCTTAGACGGAGATAGCACAGATACGCAGTATTTT CASSLDGDSTDTQYF
TRBD2 TRBJ2-3 TRBV19 . TGTGCCAGTAGTATGACTAGCGGGAGGTCCACAGATACGCAGTATTTT CASSMTSGRSTDTQYF
. TRBJ2-3 TRBV30 . TGTGCCTGGAGAAACGGGGGGCCTCCCCCCACAGATACGCAGTATTTT CAWRNGGPPPTDTQYF
TRBD2 TRBJ2-7 TRBV6-5 once TGTGCCAGCAGTTCCCCGGGACTAGCGGCCTACGAGCAGTACTTC CASSSPGLAAYEQYF
. TRBJ1-5 TRBV7-8 once TGTGCCAGCAGCTTAGCAGGGGATCAGCCCCAGCATTTT CASSLAGDQPQHF
. TRBJ2-7 TRBV5-1 . TGCGCCAGCAGCTTGAGGGGTGAACGCGCCTTTCCTAAGTCCTACGAGCAGTACTTC CASSLRGERAFPKSYEQYF
TRBD1 TRBJ1-4 TRBV5-1 . TGCGCCAGCAGCTTGTGGACAGGGCCTAATGAAAAACTGTTTTTT CASSLWTGPNEKLFF
. TRBJ2-1 TRBV27 . TGTGCCAGCAGGTCAGGGGCGAGGAGGTTCTTC CASRSGARRFF
. TRBJ2-7 TRBV9 . TGTGCCAGCAGCACCCACCCCACTAGCTACGAGCAGTACTTC CASSTHPTSYEQYF
. TRBJ2-5 TRBV5-1 . TGCGCCAGCAGAGAGGCAGAGACCCAGTACTTC CASREAETQYF
TRBD1 TRBJ1-2 TRBV9 once TGTGCCAGCAGCGTAGGACCCGGGACAGGTCGAACTTTTAACTATGGCTACACCTTC CASSVGPGTGRTFNYGYTF
TRBD1 TRBJ2-6 TRBV11-1 . TGTGCCAGCAGCTCAGGGGGCGCTGGGGCCAACGTCCTGACTTTC CASSSGGAGANVLTF
. TRBJ2-1 TRBV18 . TGTGCCAGCTCCCTCGGTGAGACTAGCAATGAGCAGTTCTTC CASSLGETSNEQFF
. TRBJ1-5 TRBV28 . TGTGCCAGCAGTTCCCAGGGATACGTGGGCAATCAGCCCCAGCATTTT CASSSQGYVGNQPQHF
. TRBJ2-7 TRBV6-1 . TGCCGGATTCTCAGGATAAACTACGAGCAGTACTTC CRILRINYEQYF
TRBD2 TRBJ2-1 TRBV18 . TGTGCCAGCTCACCACTAGCGGGGGCCAAATACAATGAGCAGTTCTTC CASSPLAGAKYNEQFF
. TRBJ1-1 TRBV9 . TGTGCCAGCAGCCCGCACGTGAGAACTGAAGCTTTCTTT CASSPHVRTEAFF
TRBD1 TRBJ1-2 TRBV28 . TGTGCCAGCAGAAGAACCGGGACAGGGGCCAACTATGGCTACACCTTC CASRRTGTGANYGYTF
TRBD2 TRBJ2-1 TRBV6-1 . TGTGCCAGCAGTGGGAGGATTTCTAGCGGGGGTGCGAATGAGCAGTTCTTC CASSGRISSGGANEQFF
TRBD2 TRBJ2-1 TRBV5-4 once TGTGCCAGCAGCGCACCACTAGCGGGAGAAGGTGAGCAGTTCTTC CASSAPLAGEGEQFF
. TRBJ1-4 TRBV4-2 . TGTGCCAGCAGCCAAGACCCGGTTCGAGCAACTAATGAAAAACTGTTTTTT CASSQDPVRATNEKLFF
. TRBJ1-2 TRBV9 . TGTGCCAGCAGCGGATACAACAGGGCCCCCTATGGCTACACCTTC CASSGYNRAPYGYTF